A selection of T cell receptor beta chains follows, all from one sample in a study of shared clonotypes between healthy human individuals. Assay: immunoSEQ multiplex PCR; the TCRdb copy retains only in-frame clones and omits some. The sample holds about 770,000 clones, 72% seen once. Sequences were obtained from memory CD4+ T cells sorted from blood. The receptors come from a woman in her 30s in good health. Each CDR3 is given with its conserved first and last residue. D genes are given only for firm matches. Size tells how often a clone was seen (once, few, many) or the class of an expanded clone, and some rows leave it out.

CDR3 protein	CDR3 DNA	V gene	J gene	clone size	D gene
CASSQQLNYGYTF	TGCGCCAGCAGCCAACAGTTAAACTATGGCTACACCTTC	TRBV4-1	TRBJ1-2	-	-
CASGNQPQHF	TGTGCCAGCGGTAATCAGCCCCAGCATTTT	TRBV28	TRBJ1-5	once	-
CASSLARHYNSPLHF	TGTGCCAGCAGCTTAGCGAGGCACTATAATTCACCCCTCCACTTT	TRBV7-2	TRBJ1-6	once	-
CASSPTGQSKGNEQFF	TGTGCCAGCAGTCCAACGGGACAGTCCAAAGGGAATGAGCAGTTCTTC	TRBV28	TRBJ2-1	-	TRBD1
CASSQVRLGIHTDTQYF	TGCGCCAGCAGCCAAGTGCGACTAGGGATCCACACAGATACGCAGTATTTT	TRBV4-1	TRBJ2-3	-	-
CASRPSGRAGTGELFF	TGTGCCAGCAGACCGAGCGGGAGGGCCGGAACCGGGGAGCTGTTTTTT	TRBV7-8	TRBJ2-2	-	TRBD2
CASSYSPTVNYGYTF	TGTGCCAGCAGTTACTCTCCGACAGTTAACTATGGCTACACCTTC	TRBV6-5	TRBJ1-2	-	-
CASSADRGLNTEAFF	TGTGCCAGCAGTGCGGACAGGGGGCTGAACACTGAAGCTTTCTTT	TRBV6-1	TRBJ1-1	-	TRBD1
CASSQDSFSGKVRETQYF	TGCGCCAGCAGCCAAGATAGTTTTAGCGGGAAAGTTCGAGAGACCCAGTACTTC	TRBV4-1	TRBJ2-5	-	TRBD2
CASSKTGYYTGELFF	TGTGCCAGCAGCAAGACTGGGTATTACACCGGGGAGCTGTTTTTT	TRBV13	TRBJ2-2	-	-
CASSIGSGRGYGYTF	TGTGCCAGTAGTATAGGTTCCGGCAGGGGCTATGGCTACACCTTC	TRBV19	TRBJ1-2	-	-
CASSLGFYGREDTEAFF	TGTGCCAGCAGCTTAGGGTTTTATGGCAGGGAGGACACTGAAGCTTTCTTT	TRBV11-2	TRBJ1-1	many	-
CASSVTSGRASTDTQYF	TGTGCCAGCAGCGTAACTAGCGGGAGGGCAAGCACAGATACGCAGTATTTT	TRBV9	TRBJ2-3	-	TRBD2
CASSPGRANTEAFF	TGTGCCAGCAGCCCGGGACGGGCAAACACTGAAGCTTTCTTT	TRBV11-2	TRBJ1-1	once	-
CASKPVKFSNSRYGYTF	TGTGCCAGCAAGCCCGTAAAATTCAGTAATTCAAGGTATGGCTACACCTTC	TRBV21-1	TRBJ1-2	-	-
CASSQGYSYNEQFF	TGCGCCAGCAGTCAGGGCTACTCCTACAATGAGCAGTTCTTC	TRBV23-1	TRBJ2-1	-	-
CASRVWRTTEAFF	TGTGCCAGCAGGGTTTGGCGTACCACTGAAGCTTTCTTT	TRBV2	TRBJ1-1	many	-
CASSISYLGTGREKLFF	TGTGCCAGTAGTATCTCTTATCTTGGGACAGGGCGCGAAAAACTGTTTTTT	TRBV19	TRBJ1-4	-	TRBD1